One sample yielded the 15 T cell receptor beta chains listed below, sequenced in a study of CD8+ T cells in alopecia areata. This sample's treatment: oral pan-JAK inhibitor, 5-10 mg twice daily. cDNA prepared by RNA extraction and subsequent reverse transcription served as the template for sequencing. The assay was immunoSEQ multiplex PCR, and TCRdb's table has in-frame clones only and misses some. Of nearly 200,000 clones in the sample, roughly 60% are singletons; the top ten hold approximately 5.1%. This sample comprised CD4+ T cells sorted from blood, obtained at week 24, from a patient treated with tofacitinib. These receptors all stem from a human donor with alopecia areata.

V gene TRBV30 combines with J gene TRBJ1-1; D uncertain. The CDR3 has 14 amino acids. The V end was cut by 0 bases, the J end by 1 base, with 9 bases between. Germline V CDR1 and CDR2: GTSNPN, SVGIG (reference sequence). The chain's CDR3 is CAWSVLGGNTEAFF. DNA for the CDR3: TGTGCCTGGAGTGTACTAGGAGGGAACACTGAAGCTTTCTTT.

The V call is TRBV7-9, the J call TRBJ1-5; possibly TRBD1 for D (6 bases). The V and J ends lost 5 bases and 5 bases respectively, with 16 bases between them. The CDR3 runs 15 residues. Germline V CDR1 and CDR2: SEHNR, FQNEAQ (reference sequence). DNA of the CDR3: TGTGCCAGCAGCCCCGGGGGAAGACAGGATCAGCCCCAGCATTTT. Translation gives CASSPGGRQDQPQHF.

The genes are TRBV5-1 and TRBJ2-5; D possibly corresponds to TRBD2 (5 bases). V shed 0 bases and J shed 2 bases, with 11 bases lying between them. This CDR3 spans 15 amino acids. The germline CDR1 and CDR2 sequences are SGHRS and YFSETQ. The CDR3 is CASSLAGNPQETQYF. The CDR3 nucleotides read TGCGCCAGCAGCTTGGCCGGGAATCCTCAAGAGACCCAGTACTTC.

V is TRBV2 and J is TRBJ1-2; no firm D call. V lost 8 bases to trimming and J lost 8 bases, with 15 bases between them. This CDR3 has 12 amino acids. Germline-derived CDR1 and CDR2 are SNHLY and FYNNEI. This chain's CDR3 is CASLPANRGYTF. CDR3 nucleotides: TGTGCCAGCTTGCCGGCGAATCGGGGCTACACCTTC.

The chain has TRBV27 and TRBJ2-5; 9 nucleotides line up with TRBD1. This CDR3 has 15 amino acids. Germline CDR1 is MNHEY and CDR2 is SMNVEV (reference sequence). The trim removed 6 bases at V and 0 bases at J, leaving 5 bases unmatched. The CDR3 DNA reads as TGTGCCAGCAGATTGACAGGGGGGCACCAAGAGACCCAGTACTTC. Translating gives CASRLTGGHQETQYF.

The table lists this clone with a few counts. The CDR3 region has the DNA TGCAGCGTTGAAGTGAGGGCACTCTCTGGGGCCAACGTCCTGACTTTC. Translated: CSVEVRALSGANVLTF. J is TRBJ2-6 and V is TRBV29-1; TRBD2 is a possible D gene (5 bases). CDR1 and CDR2 from the germline V gene are SQVTM and ANQGSEA. The CDR3 loop spans 16 amino acids. V was trimmed by 1 base and J by 0 bases, leaving 10 bases between them.

The rearrangement joins TRBV7-9 to TRBJ2-4, with 8 bases that match TRBD2. The length of the CDR3 is 18 residues. Germline V lookup: CDR1 SEHNR, CDR2 FQNEAQ (reference sequence). The V segment lost 5 bases and the J segment 2 bases; nucleotides outside the gene matches: 14. CDR3 sequence: CASSRAAGGPSTKNIQYF. CDR3 coding DNA: TGTGCCAGCAGCCGGGCGGCGGGGGGCCCCTCAACCAAAAACATTCAGTACTTC.

The table lists this clone with a count of one. The V and J genes are TRBV28 and TRBJ2-3; D is ambiguous. Germline V gene lookup returns CDR1 MDHEN and CDR2 SYDVKM. This CDR3 has 14 residues. The ends were cut back, 5 bases at V and 0 bases at J, with 9 bases in the middle. The CDR3 nucleotides read TGTGCCAGCAGTAGCGTCCCCAGCACAGATACGCAGTATTTT. Protein sequence: CASSSVPSTDTQYF.

This clone was counted once. The V gene is TRBV5-5, the J gene TRBJ2-7; tentative D call: TRBD2 (6 bases). Germline V gene sequence: CDR1 SGHKS, CDR2 YYEKEE (reference sequence). This CDR3 has 12 amino acids. V gave up 2 bases and J gave up 5 bases, with 8 bases separating them. The CDR3 DNA reads TGTGCCAGCAGCTTCTCTAGCGACGAGCAGTACTTC. Translation: CASSFSSDEQYF.

This clone was seen a handful of times. V gene TRBV5-1 combines with J gene TRBJ2-5; D gene unclear. Germline CDR1 and CDR2: SGHRS and YFSETQ. Between the trimmed V and J ends, which lost 2 bases and 0 bases, there was a span of 11 bases. This CDR3 contains 15 residues. The CDR3, as DNA: TGCGCCAGCAGCTTATCATCGTCGTACCAAGAGACCCAGTACTTC. Translation: CASSLSSSYQETQYF.

V gene TRBV30 combines with J gene TRBJ2-5, with 10 bases lining up with TRBD2. With V trimmed by 6 bases and J by 1 base, 5 bases remained unmatched. CDR1 and CDR2 (germline): GTSNPN, SVGIG (reference sequence). The CDR3 consists of 14 residues. CDR3 protein: CACNLAGAQETQYF. The CDR3 coding sequence is TGTGCCTGCAACCTAGCGGGAGCCCAAGAGACCCAGTACTTC.

As DNA, the CDR3 is TGTGCCAGCAGTTTGACAATGTTGAACACTGAAGCTTTCTTT. Translation: CASSLTMLNTEAFF. The chain uses TRBV27 and TRBJ1-1; no reliable D call. CDR3 length: 14 amino acids. Germline values: CDR1 MNHEY, CDR2 SMNVEV (reference sequence). With 3 bases removed from V and 0 bases from J, the gap between germline ends came to 8 bases.

The V and J genes are TRBV19 and TRBJ2-2, with 9 nucleotides matching TRBD1. The V gene's germline CDR1 is LNHDA and CDR2 SQIVND (reference sequence). This CDR3 region has 15 residues. After removal of 7 bases from V and 7 bases from J, the junction contained 10 bases not matched to a gene. This chain's CDR3 is CASIAGQGLIGELFF. CDR3 nucleotides: TGTGCCAGTATTGCGGGACAGGGTTTGATCGGGGAGCTGTTTTTT.

The CDR3 nucleotides read TGTGCCAGCAGCCAAGAGCAGGGCTCCAATTCACCCCTCCACTTT. This gives the protein CASSQEQGSNSPLHF. The chain has TRBV4-2 and TRBJ1-6, with D perhaps matching TRBD1 (5 bases). The germline V gene has CDR1 LGHNA and CDR2 YNFKEQ. The CDR3 sequence is 15 residues long. Trimming shortened V by 0 bases and J by 7 bases, and 10 bases separated the two germline ends.

The V call is TRBV19, the J call TRBJ1-2; the D gene is possibly TRBD1 (5 bases). Germline V lookup: CDR1 LNHDA, CDR2 SQIVND (reference sequence). This CDR3 region has 13 residues. Between the trimmed V and J ends, which lost 0 bases and 8 bases, there was a span of 10 bases. CDR3 loop: CASSIDRADGYTF. The CDR3 nucleotides read TGTGCCAGTAGTATAGACAGGGCGGACGGCTACACCTTC.